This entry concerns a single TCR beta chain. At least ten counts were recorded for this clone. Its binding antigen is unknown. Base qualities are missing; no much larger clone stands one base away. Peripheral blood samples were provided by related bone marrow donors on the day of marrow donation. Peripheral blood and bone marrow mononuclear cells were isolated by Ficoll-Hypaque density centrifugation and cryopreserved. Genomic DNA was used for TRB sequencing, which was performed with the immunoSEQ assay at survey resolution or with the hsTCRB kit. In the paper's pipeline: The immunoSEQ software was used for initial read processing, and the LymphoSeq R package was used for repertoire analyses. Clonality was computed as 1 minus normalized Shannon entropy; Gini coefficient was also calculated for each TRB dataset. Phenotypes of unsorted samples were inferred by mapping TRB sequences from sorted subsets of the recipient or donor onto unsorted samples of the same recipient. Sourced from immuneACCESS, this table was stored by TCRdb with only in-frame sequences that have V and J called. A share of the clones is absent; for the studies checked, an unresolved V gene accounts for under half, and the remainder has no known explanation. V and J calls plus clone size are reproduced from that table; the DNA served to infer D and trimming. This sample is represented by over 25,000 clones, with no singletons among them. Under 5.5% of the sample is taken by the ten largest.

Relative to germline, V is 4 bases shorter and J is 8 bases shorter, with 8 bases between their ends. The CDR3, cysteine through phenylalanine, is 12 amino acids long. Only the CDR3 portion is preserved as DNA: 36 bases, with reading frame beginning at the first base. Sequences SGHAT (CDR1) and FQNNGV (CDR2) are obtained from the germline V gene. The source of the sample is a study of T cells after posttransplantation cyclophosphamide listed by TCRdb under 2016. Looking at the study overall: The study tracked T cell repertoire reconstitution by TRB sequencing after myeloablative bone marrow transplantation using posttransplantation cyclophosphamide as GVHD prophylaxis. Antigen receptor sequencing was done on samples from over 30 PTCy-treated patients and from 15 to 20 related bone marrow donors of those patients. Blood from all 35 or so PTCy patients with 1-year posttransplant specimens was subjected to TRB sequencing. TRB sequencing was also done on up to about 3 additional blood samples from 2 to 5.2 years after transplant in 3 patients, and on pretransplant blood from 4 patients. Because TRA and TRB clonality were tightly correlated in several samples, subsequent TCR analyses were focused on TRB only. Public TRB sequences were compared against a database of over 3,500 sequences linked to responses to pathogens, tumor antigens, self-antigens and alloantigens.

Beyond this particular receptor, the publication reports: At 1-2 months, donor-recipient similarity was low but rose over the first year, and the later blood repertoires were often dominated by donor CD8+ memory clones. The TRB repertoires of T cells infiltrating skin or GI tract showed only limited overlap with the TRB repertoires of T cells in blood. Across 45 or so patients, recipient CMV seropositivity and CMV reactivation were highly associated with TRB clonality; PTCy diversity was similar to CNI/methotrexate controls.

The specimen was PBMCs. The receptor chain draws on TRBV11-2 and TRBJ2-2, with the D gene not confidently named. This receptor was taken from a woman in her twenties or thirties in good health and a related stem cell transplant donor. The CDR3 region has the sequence CASSSGWGELFF. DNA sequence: TGTGCCAGCAGCTCCGGGTGGGGGGAGCTGTTTTTT.